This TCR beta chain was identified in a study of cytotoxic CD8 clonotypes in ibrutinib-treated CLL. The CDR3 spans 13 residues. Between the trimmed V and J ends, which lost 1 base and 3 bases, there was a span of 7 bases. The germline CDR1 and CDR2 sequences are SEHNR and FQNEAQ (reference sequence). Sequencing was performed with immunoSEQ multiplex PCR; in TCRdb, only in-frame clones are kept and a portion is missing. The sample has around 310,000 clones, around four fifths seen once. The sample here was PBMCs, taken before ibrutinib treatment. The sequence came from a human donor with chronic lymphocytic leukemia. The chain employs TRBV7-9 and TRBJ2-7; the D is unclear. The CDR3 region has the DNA TGTGCCAGCAGCTTAGACACGGGCTACGAGCAGTACTTC. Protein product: CASSLDTGYEQYF.